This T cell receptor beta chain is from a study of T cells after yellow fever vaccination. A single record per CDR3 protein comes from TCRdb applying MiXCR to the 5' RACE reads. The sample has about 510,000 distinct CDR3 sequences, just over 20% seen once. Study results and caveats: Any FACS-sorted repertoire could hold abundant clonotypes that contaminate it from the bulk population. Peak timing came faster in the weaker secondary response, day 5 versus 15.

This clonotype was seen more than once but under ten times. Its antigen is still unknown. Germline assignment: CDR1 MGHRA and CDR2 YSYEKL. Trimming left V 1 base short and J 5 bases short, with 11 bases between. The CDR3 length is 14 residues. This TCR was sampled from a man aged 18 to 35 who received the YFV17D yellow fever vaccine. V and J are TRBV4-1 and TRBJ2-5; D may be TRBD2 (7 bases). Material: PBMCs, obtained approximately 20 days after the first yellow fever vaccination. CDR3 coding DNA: TGCGCCAGCAGCCAAGTGAAGGGGGGGGAGACCCAGTACTTC. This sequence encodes CASSQVKGGETQYF.